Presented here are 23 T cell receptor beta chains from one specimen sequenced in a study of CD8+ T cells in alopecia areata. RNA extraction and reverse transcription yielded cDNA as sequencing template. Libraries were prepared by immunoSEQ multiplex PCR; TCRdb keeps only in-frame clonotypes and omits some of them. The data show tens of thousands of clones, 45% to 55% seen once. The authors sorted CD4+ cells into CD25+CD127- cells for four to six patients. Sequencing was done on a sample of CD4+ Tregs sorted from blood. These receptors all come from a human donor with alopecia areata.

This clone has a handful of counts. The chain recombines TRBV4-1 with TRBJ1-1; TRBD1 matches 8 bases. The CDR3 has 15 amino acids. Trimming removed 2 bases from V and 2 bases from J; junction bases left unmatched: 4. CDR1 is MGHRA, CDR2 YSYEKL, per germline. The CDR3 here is CASSQRTGYNTEAFF. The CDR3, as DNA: TGCGCCAGCAGCCAACGGACAGGGTACAACACTGAAGCTTTCTTT.

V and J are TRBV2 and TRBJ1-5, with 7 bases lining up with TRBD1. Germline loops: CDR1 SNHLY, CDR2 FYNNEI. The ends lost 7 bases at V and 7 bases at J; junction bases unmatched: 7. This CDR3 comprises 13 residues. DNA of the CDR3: TGTGCCAGCAACGACAGGGAGGGACAGCCCCAGCATTTT. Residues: CASNDREGQPQHF.

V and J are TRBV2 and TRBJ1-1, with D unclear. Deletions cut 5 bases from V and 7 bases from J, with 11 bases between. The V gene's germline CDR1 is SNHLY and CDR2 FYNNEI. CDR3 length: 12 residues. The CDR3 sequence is CASSPRPREAFF. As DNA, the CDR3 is TGTGCCAGCAGTCCCCGACCCCGTGAAGCTTTCTTT.

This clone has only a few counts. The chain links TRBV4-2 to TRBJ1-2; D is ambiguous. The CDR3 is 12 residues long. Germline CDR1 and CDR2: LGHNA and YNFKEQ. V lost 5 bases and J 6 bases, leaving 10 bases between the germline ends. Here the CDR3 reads CASSFDRDGYTF. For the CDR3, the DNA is TGTGCCAGCAGCTTTGATCGGGATGGCTACACCTTC.

The CDR3 sequence is CASSQTGAMNTGELFF. The CDR3 DNA follows: TGTGCCAGCAGCCAGACAGGGGCAATGAACACCGGGGAGCTGTTTTTT. The chain employs TRBV4-2 and TRBJ2-2, with 8 bases fitting TRBD1. This CDR3 region has 16 residues. Germline CDR1 LGHNA, CDR2 YNFKEQ. J was trimmed by 1 base and V by 3 bases; bases with no gene match: 4.

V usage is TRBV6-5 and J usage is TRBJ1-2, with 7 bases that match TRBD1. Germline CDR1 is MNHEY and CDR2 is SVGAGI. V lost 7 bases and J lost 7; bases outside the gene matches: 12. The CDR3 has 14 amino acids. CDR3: CASNPQGNPGGYTF. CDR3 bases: TGTGCCAGCAACCCACAGGGGAATCCAGGTGGCTACACCTTC.

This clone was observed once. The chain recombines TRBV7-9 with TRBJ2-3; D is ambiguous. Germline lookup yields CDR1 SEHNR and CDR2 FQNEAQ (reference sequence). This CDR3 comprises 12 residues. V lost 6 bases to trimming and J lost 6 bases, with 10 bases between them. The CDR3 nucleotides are TGTGCCAGCAGTACGCCTCGGGATACGCAGTATTTT. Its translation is CASSTPRDTQYF.

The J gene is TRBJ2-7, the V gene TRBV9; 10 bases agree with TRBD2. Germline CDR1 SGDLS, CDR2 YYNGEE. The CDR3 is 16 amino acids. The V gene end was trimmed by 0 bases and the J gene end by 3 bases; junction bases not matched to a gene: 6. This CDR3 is CASSVAGTSALYEQYF. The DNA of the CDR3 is TGTGCCAGCAGCGTAGCTGGGACTAGCGCTCTCTACGAGCAGTACTTC.

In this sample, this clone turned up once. CDR3 DNA: TGTGCCAGCAGGACAGGGCAGTATTCACCCCTCCACTTT. Translation gives CASRTGQYSPLHF. The rearrangement links TRBV6-5 to TRBJ1-6, with 7 bases matching TRBD1. This CDR3 has 13 residues. Germline V gene sequence: CDR1 MNHEY, CDR2 SVGAGI. V shed 6 bases, J shed 8 bases, and the junction held 4 bases outside the gene matches.

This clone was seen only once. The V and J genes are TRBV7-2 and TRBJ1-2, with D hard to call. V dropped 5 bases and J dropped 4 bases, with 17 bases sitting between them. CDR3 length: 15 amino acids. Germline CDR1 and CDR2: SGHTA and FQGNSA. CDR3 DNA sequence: TGTGCCAGCAGCCGTCAACAGAGCTCGAGCTATGGCTACACCTTC. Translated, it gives CASSRQQSSSYGYTF.

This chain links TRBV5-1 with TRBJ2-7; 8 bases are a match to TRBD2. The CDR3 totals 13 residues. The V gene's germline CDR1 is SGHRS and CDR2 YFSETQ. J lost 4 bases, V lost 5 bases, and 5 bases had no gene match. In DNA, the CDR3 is TGCGCCAGCAGTGCGGGACTAGTGTACGAGCAGTACTTC. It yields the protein CASSAGLVYEQYF.

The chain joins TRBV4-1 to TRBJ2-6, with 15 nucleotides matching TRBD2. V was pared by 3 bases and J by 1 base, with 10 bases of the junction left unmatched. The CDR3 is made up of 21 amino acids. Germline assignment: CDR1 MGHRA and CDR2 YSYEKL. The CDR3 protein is CASSQLGLAGGPRSGANVLTF. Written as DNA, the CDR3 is TGCGCCAGCAGCCAGCTCGGACTAGCGGGAGGGCCAAGGTCTGGGGCCAACGTCCTGACTTTC.

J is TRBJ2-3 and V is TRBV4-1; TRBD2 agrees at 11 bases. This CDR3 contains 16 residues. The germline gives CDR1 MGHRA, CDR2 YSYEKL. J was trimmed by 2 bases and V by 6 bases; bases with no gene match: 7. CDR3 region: CASSPAGLAVTDTQYF. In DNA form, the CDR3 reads TGCGCCAGCAGTCCCGCGGGACTAGCGGTCACAGATACGCAGTATTTT.

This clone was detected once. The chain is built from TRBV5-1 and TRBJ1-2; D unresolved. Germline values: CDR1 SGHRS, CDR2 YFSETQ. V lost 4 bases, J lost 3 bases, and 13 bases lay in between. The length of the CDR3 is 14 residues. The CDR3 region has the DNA TGCGCCAGCAGCACCGTTGCGGGTGACTATGGCTACACCTTC. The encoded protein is CASSTVAGDYGYTF.

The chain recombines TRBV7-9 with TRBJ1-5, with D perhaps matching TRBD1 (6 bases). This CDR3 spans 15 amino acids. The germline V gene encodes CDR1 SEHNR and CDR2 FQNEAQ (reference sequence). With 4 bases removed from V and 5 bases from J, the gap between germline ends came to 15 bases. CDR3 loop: CASSSTGRGDQPQHF. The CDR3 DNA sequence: TGTGCCAGCAGCTCAACAGGGCGAGGGGATCAGCCCCAGCATTTT. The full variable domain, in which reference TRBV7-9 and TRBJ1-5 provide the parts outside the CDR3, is DTGVSQNPRHKITKRGQNVTFRCDPISEHNRLYWYRQTLGQGPEFLTYFQNEAQLEKSRLLSDRFSAERPKGSFSTLEIQRTEQGDSAMYLCASSSTGRGDQPQHFGDGTRLSIL.

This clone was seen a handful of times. The CDR3: CSVEGFRERGRSQYF. DNA for the CDR3: TGCAGCGTTGAAGGGTTCAGGGAAAGGGGACGATCGCAGTATTTT. This chain uses TRBV29-1 with TRBJ2-3; D might be TRBD1 or TRBD2, each matching 5 bases. The CDR3 loop spans 15 amino acids. Between the trimmed V and J ends, which lost 1 base and 10 bases, there was a span of 21 bases. The germline V gene encodes CDR1 SQVTM and CDR2 ANQGSEA.

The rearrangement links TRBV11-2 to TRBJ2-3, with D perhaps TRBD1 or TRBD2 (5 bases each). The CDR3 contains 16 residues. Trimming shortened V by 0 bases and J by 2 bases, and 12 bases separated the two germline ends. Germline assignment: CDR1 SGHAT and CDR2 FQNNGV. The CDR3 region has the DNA TGTGCCAGCAGCTTAGACCCGGGGCTACACACAGATACGCAGTATTTT. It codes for CASSLDPGLHTDTQYF.

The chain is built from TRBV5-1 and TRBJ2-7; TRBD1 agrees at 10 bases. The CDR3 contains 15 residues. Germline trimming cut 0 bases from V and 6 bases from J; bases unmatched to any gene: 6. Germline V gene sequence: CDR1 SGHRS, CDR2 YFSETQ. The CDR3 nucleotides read TGCGCCAGCAGCTTGGGGGACAGGGGATATCGCGAGCAGTACTTC. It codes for CASSLGDRGYREQYF.

CDR3: CASSTGTITDTQYF. CDR3 bases: TGCGCCAGCAGCACGGGGACTATCACAGATACGCAGTATTTT. This chain joins TRBV5-1 and TRBJ2-3; 7 bases fit TRBD2. The V gene end was trimmed by 4 bases and the J gene end by 2 bases; junction bases not matched to a gene: 4. The CDR3 is 14 residues long. Germline V CDR1 and CDR2: SGHRS, YFSETQ.

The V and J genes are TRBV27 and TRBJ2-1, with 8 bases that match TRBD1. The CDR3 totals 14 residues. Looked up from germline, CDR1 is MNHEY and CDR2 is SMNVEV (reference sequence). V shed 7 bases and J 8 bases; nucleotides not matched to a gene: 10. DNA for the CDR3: TGTGCCAGCATGCGGAACAGGGGGTTGGATGAGCAGTTCTTC. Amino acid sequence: CASMRNRGLDEQFF.

The chain's CDR3 is CASSYSRVPSVFF. CDR3 nucleotide sequence: TGTGCCAGCAGTTACTCGAGAGTGCCCAGCGTTTTCTTT. V usage is TRBV6-6 and J usage is TRBJ1-1; the D is unclear. Germline CDR1 MNHNY, CDR2 SVGAGI (reference sequence). The CDR3 totals 13 residues. Trimming removed 0 bases from V and 13 bases from J, with 15 bases in between.

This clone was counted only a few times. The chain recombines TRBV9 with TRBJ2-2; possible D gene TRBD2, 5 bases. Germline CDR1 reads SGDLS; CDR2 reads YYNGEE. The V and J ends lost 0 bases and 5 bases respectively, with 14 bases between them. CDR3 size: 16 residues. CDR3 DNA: TGTGCCAGCAGCGTAGCTGCGGGCCCGAGAACCGGGGAGCTGTTTTTT. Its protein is CASSVAAGPRTGELFF. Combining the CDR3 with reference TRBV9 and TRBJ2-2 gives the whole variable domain DSGVTQTPKHLITATGQRVTLRCSPRSGDLSVYWYQQSLDQGLQFLIQYYNGEERAKGNILERFSAQQFPDLHSELNLSSLELGDSALYFCASSVAAGPRTGELFFGEGSRLTVL.

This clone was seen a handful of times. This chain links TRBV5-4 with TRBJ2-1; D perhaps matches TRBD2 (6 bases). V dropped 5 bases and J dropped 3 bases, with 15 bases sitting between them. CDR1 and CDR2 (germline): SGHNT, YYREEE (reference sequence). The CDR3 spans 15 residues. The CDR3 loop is CASSLSGTHYNEQFF. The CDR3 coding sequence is TGTGCCAGCAGTCTTAGCGGTACTCACTACAATGAGCAGTTCTTC.